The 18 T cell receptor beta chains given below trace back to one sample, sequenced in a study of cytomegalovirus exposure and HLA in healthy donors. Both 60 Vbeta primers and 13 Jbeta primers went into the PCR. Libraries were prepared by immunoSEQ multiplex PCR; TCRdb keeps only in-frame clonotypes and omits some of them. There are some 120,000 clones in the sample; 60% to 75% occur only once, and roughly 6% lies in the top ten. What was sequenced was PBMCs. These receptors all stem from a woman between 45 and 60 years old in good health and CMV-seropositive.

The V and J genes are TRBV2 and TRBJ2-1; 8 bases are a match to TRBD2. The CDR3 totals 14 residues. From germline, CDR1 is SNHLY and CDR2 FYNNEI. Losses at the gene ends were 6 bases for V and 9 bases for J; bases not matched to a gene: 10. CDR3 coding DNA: TGTGCCAGCAGCATCCGGGGGGGCCTCGTTGAGCAGTTCTTC. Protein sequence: CASSIRGGLVEQFF.

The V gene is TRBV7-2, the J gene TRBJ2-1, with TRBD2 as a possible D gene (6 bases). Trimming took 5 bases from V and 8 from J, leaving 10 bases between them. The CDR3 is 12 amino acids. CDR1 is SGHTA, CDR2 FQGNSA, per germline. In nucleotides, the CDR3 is TGTGCCAGCAGCCCGCCGGGGGATGAGCAGTTCTTC. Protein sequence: CASSPPGDEQFF.

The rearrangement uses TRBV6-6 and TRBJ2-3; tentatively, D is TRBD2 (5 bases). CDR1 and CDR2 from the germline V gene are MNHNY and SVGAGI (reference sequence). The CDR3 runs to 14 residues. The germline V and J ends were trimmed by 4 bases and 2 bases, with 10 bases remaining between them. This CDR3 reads CASSLPSTTDTQYF. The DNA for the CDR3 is TGTGCCAGCAGTTTGCCTAGCACCACAGATACGCAGTATTTT.

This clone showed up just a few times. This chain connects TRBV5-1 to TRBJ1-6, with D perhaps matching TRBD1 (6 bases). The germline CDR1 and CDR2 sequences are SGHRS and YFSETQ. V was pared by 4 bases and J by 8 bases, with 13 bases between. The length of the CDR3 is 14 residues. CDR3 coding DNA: TGCGCCAGCAGCGTCGGACAGTTAGATTCACCCCTCCACTTT. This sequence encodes CASSVGQLDSPLHF.

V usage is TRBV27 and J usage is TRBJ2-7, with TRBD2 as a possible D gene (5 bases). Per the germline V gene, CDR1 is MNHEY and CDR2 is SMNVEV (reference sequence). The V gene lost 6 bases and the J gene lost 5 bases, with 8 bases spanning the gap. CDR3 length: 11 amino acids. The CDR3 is CASRTRNEQYF. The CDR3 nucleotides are TGTGCCAGCAGAACTAGGAACGAGCAGTACTTC.

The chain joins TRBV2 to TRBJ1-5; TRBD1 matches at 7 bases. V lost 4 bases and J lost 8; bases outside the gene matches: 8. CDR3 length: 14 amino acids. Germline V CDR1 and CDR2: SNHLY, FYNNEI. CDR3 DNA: TGTGCCAGCAGTGGTCCACAGGGGAGTGAGCCCCAGCATTTT. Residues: CASSGPQGSEPQHF.

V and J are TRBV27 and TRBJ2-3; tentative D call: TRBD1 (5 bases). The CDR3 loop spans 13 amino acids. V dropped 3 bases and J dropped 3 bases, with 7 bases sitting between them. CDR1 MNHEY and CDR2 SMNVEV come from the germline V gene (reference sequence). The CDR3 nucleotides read TGTGCCAGCAGTTTCCCAGGGACAGATACGCAGTATTTT. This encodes CASSFPGTDTQYF.

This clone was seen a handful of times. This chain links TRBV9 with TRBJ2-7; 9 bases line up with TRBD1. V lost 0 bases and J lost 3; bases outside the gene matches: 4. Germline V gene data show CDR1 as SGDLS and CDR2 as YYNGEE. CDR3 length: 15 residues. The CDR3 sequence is CASSVGWTGDYEQYF. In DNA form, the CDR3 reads TGTGCCAGCAGCGTAGGCTGGACAGGGGACTACGAGCAGTACTTC.

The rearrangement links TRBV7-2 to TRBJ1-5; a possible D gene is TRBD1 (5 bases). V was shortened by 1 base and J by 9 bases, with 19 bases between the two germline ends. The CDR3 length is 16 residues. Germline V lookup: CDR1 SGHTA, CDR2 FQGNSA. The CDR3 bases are TGTGCCAGCAGCTTAGATACGGCCGCCCGGGGGGGGCCCCAGCATTTT. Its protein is CASSLDTAARGGPQHF.

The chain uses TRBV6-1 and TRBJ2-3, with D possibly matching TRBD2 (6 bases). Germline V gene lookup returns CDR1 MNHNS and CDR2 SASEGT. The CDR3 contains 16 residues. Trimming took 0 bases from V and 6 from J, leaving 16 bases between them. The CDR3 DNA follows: TGTGCCAGCAGTGAAGCAGGCTGGTCCGGAGGGGATACGCAGTATTTT. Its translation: CASSEAGWSGGDTQYF.

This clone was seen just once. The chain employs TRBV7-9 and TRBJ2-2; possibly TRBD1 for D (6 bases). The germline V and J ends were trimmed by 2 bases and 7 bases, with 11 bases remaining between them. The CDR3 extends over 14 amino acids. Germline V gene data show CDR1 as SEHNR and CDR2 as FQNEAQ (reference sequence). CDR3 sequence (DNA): TGTGCCAGCAGCTTATACAGGGAAGGCGGGGAGCTGTTTTTT. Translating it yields CASSLYREGGELFF.

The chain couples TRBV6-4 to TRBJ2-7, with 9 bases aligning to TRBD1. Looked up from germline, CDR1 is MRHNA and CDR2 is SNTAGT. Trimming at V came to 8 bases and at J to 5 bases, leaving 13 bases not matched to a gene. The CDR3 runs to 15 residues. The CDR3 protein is CASFQSRDREDEQYF. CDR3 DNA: TGTGCCAGCTTCCAATCCCGGGACAGGGAAGACGAGCAGTACTTC.

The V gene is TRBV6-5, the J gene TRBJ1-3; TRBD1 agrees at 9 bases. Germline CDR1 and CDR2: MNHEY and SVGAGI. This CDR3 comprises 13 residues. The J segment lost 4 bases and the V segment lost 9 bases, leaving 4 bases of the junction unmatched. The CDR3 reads CASSDRGGNTIYF. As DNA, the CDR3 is TGTGCCAGTTCGGACAGGGGCGGAAACACCATATATTTT.

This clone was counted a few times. CDR3 residues: CASSSRGSYNEQFF. In DNA, the CDR3 is TGTGCCAGCAGCTCTAGGGGCTCCTACAATGAGCAGTTCTTC. The chain couples TRBV11-1 to TRBJ2-1, with a tentative D call TRBD1 (5 bases). Germline CDR1 is SGHAT and CDR2 is FQDESV (reference sequence). CDR3 length: 14 residues. Trimming stripped 4 bases from V and 0 bases from J, with 7 bases between.

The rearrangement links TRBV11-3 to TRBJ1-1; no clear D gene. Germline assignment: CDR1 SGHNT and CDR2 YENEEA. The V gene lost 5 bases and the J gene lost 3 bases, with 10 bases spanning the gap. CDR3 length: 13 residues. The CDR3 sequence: CASSPSRYTEAFF. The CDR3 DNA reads TGTGCCAGCAGCCCCTCCCGTTACACTGAAGCTTTCTTT.

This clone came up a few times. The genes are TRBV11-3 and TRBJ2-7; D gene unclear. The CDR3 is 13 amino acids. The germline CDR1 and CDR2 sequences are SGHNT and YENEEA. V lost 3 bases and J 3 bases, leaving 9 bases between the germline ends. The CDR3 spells CASSFGEYYEQYF. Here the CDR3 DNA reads TGTGCCAGCAGCTTCGGAGAGTACTACGAGCAGTACTTC.

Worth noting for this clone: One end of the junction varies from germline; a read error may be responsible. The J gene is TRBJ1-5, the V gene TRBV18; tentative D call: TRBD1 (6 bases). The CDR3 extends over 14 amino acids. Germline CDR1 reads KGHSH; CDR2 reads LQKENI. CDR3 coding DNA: TGTGCCAGCTCCCCACACAGGGTGCATCAGCCCCAGCATTTT. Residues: CASSPHRVHQPQHF.

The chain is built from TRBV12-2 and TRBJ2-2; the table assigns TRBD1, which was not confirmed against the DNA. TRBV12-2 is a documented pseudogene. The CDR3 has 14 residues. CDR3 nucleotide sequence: TGTGCAAGTCGCCCTCGACAGCCTATCGGGGAGCTGTTTTTT. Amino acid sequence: CASRPRQPIGELFF.